This T cell receptor (beta chain) was profiled in a study of cytomegalovirus exposure and HLA in healthy donors. Primers included in the PCR were 60 Vbeta and 13 Jbeta primers. Measured with immunoSEQ multiplex PCR; TCRdb has only the in-frame clones, and not every one. The data hold about 120,000 clones, with roughly 80% observed a single time. The germline V and J ends were trimmed by 2 bases and 4 bases, with 12 bases remaining between them. Germline lookup yields CDR1 MDHEN and CDR2 SYDVKM. The CDR3 length is 15 residues. This sequence was found in a middle-aged woman in good health and CMV-seropositive. Sequenced input: PBMCs. V is TRBV28 and J is TRBJ1-5; no firm D call. The CDR3 is CASSLMGNTNQPQHF. The CDR3 DNA reads TGTGCCAGCAGTTTAATGGGCAACACGAATCAGCCCCAGCATTTT.